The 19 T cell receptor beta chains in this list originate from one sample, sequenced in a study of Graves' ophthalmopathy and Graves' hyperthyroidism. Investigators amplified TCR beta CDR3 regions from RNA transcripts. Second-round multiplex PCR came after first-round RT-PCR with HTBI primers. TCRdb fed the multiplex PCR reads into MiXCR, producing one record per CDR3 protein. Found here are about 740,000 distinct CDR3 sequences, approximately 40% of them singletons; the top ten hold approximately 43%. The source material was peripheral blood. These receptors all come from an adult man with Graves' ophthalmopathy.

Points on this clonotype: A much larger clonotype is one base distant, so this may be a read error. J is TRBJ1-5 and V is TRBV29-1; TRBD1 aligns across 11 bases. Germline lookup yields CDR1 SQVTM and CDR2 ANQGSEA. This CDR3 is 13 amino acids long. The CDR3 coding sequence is TGCAGCGCGGGGACCGGGACAGGGGGACCCCGGCATTTT. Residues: CSAGTGTGGPRHF.

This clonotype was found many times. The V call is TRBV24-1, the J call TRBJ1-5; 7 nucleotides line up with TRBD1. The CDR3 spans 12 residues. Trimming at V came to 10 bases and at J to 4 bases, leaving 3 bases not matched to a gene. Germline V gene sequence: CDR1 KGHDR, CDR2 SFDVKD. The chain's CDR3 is CATQGRNQPQHF. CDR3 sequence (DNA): TGTGCCACACAGGGGAGGAATCAGCCCCAGCATTTT.

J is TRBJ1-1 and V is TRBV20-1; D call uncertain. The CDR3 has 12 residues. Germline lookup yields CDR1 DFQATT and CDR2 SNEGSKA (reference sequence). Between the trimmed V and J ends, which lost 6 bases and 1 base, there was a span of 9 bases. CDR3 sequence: CSADAANTEAFF. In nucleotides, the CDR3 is TGCAGTGCCGACGCTGCGAACACTGAAGCTTTCTTT.

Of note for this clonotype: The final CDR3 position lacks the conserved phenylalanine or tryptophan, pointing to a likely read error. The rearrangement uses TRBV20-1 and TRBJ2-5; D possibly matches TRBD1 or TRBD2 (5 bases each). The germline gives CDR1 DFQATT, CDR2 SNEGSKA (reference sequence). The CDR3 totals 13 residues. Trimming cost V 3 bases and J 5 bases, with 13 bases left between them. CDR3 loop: CSARGVGRETQYC. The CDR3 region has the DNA TGCAGTGCTAGGGGGGTGGGGCGGGAGACCCAGTACTGC.

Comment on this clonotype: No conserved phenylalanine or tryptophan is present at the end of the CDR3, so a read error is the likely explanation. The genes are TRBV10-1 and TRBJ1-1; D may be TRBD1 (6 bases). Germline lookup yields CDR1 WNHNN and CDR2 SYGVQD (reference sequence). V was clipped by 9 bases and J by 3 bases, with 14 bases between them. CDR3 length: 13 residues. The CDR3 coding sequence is TGCGCCAGTAGTTCAAGGGGGGACACTGAAGCTTTCCTT. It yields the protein CASSSRGDTEAFL.

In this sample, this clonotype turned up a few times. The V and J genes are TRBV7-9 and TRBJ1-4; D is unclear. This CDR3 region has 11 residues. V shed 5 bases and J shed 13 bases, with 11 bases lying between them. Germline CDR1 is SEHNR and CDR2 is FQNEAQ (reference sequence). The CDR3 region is CASSPSKGLFF. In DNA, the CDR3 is TGTGCCAGCAGCCCTTCTAAGGGACTGTTTTTT.

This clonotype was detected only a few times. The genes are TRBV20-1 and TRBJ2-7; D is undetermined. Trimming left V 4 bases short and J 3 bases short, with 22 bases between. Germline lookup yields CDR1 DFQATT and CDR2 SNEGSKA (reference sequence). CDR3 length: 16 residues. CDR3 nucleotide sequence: TGCAGTGCTACCCAAATACTATCGCGGTGGGGCTACGAGCAGTACTTC. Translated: CSATQILSRWGYEQYF.

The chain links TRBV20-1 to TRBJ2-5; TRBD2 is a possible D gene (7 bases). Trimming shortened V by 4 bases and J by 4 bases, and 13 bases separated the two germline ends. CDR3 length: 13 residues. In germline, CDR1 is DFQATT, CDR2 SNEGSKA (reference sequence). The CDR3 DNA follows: TGCAGTGCTACCTTGGCGGGGGCAGAGACCCAGTACTTC. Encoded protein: CSATLAGAETQYF.

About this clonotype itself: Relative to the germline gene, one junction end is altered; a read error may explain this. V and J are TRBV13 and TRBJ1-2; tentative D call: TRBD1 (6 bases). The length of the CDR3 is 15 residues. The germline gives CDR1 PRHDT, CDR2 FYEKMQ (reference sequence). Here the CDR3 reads CASSSPGHGNYGHTF. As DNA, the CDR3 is TGTGCCAGCAGCTCACCGGGACACGGAAACTATGGCCACACCTTC.

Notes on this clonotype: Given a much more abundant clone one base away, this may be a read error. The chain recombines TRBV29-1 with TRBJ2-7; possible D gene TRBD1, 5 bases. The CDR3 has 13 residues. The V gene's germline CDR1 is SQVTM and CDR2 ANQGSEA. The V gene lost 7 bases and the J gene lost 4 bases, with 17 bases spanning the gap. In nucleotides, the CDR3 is TGCAGCGCTGTCTCCCGCAGGGCTTACGAGCAGTACTTC. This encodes CSAVSRRAYEQYF.

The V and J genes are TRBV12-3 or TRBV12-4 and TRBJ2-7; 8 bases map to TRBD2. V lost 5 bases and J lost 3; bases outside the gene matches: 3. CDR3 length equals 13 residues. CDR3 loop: CASSRGLDYEQYF. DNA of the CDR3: TGTGCCAGCAGTCGGGGACTAGACTACGAGCAGTACTTC.

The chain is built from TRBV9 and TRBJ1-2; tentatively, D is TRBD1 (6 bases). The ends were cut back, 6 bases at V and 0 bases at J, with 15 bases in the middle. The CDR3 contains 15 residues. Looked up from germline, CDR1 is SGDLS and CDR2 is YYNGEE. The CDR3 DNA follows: TGTGCCAGCACCAGACCGACAGGTTCTAACTATGGCTACACCTTC. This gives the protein CASTRPTGSNYGYTF.

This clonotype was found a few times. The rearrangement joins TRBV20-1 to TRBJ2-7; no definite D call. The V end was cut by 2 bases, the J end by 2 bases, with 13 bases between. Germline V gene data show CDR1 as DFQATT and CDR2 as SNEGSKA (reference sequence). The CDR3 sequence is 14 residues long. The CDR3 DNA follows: TGCAGTGCTAGATCGACCCACGTTACCTACGAGCAGTACTTC. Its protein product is CSARSTHVTYEQYF.

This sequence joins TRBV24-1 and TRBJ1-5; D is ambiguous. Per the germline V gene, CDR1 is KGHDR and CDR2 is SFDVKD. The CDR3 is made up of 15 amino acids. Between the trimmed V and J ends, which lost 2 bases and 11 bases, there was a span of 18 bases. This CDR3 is CATSDSGRPQETQHF. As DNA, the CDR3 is TGTGCCACCAGTGATTCTGGACGACCTCAAGAGACCCAGCATTTT.

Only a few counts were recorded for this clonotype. For the CDR3, the DNA is TGTGCCAGCAGCCCATGGGGACAGGGTATTACCGGGGAGCTGTTTTTT. Its protein is CASSPWGQGITGELFF. The rearrangement links TRBV11-2 to TRBJ2-2, with 9 nucleotides matching TRBD1. Unmatched junction bases numbered 9, after V lost 5 bases and J lost 5 bases. CDR3 length: 16 residues. From germline, CDR1 is SGHAT and CDR2 FQNNGV.

The CDR3 DNA reads TGTGCCAGCAGCCAAAGCCTTCCGAGACAGGGGAAGGACGAGCAGTACTTC. It is translated as CASSQSLPRQGKDEQYF. The chain carries TRBV7-9 and TRBJ2-7; 8 bases are a match to TRBD1. This CDR3 contains 17 residues. Germline values: CDR1 SEHNR, CDR2 FQNEAQ (reference sequence). After removal of 5 bases from V and 5 bases from J, the junction contained 17 bases not matched to a gene.

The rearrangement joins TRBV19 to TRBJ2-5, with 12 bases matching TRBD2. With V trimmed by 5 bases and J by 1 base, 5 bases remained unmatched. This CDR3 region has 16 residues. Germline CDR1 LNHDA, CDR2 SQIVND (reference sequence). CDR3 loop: CASSPLAGGSQETQYF. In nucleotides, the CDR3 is TGTGCCAGTAGTCCTCTAGCGGGGGGGAGCCAAGAGACCCAGTACTTC. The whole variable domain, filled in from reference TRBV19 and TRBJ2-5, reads DGGITQSPKYLFRKEGQNVTLSCEQNLNHDAMYWYRQDPGQGLRLIYYSQIVNDFQKGDIAEGYSVSREKKESFPLTVTSAQKNPTAFYLCASSPLAGGSQETQYFGPGTRLLVL.

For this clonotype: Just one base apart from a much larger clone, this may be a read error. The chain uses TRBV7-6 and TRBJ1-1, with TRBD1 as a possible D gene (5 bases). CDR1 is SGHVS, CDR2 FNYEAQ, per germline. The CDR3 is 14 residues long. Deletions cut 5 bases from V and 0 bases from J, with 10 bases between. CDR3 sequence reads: CASSPGSMNTEAFF. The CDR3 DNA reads TGTGCCAGCAGCCCAGGGTCCATGAACACTGAAGCTTTCTTT.

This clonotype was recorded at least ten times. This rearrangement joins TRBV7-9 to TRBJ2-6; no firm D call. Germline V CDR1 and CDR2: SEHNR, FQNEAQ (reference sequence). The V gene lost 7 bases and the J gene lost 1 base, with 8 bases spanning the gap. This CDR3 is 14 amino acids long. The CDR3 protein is CASIRSSGANVLTF. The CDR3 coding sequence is TGTGCCAGCATACGATCGTCTGGGGCCAACGTCCTGACTTTC.